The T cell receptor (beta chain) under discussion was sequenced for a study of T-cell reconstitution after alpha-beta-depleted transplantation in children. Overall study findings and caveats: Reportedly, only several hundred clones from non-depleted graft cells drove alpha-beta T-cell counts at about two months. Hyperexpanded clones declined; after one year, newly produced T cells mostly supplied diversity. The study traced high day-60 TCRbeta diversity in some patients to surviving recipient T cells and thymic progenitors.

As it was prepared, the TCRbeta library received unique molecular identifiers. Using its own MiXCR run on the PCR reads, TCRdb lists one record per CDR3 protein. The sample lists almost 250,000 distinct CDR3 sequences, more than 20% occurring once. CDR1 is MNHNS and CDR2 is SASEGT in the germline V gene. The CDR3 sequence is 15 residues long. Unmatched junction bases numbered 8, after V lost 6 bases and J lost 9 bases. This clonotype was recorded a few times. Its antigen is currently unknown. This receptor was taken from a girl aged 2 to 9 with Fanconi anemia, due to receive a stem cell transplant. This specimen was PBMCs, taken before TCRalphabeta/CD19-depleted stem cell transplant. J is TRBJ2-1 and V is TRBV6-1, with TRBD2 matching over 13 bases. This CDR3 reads CASSRGLAGVSEQFF. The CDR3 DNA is TGTGCCAGCAGCCGAGGACTAGCGGGAGTCAGTGAGCAGTTCTTC.